This T cell receptor beta chain was recovered during a study of shared clonotypes between healthy human individuals (dated by TCRdb to 2018 to 2020). Study-wide context: Three men and two women, aged 18 to 49 years, made up the cohort. To increase sequencing depth and limit assay-specific biases, TCR repertoire library preparation and sequencing were carried out by different laboratories using diverse techniques. Per donor, leukapheresis produced somewhere between about 0.9 and 10 billion PBMCs. For each donor, CD4 naive and CD4 memory were each given three plates, CD8 naive was given two plates, and CD8 memory was given one plate. To estimate repertoire size and how much clonotype sharing occurs between individuals, the study deeply sequenced the blood TCR repertoires of about five healthy adults.

A word on this clone: Which antigen it targets is not known. Qualities for individual bases were not recorded, and no much larger clone is one base off.

V sheds 4 bases and J sheds 3 bases, leaving 18 bases between their ends. From a lookup of the germline V gene, CDR1 and CDR2 are SGHDN and FVKESK. CDR3 length: 16 amino acids, cysteine to phenylalanine. The retained sequence is limited to the CDR3, 48 bases, with the frame set at the first base. Using the deep immunoSEQ assay, TCR CDR3 regions were amplified from genomic DNA by multiplex PCR. For each cell subset, the extracted genomic DNA was distributed evenly across all wells of several immunoSEQ 96-well plates, and each plate served as one replicate. For sorted subsets, each replicate PCR was loaded with roughly 0.2 ug genomic DNA, equivalent to 30,000 to 35,000 T cell genomes. Purified libraries were quantified with a Qubit 3.0 fluorometer, sized on a Bioanalyzer 2100, and re-quantified with the KAPA Library Quantification kit. Every immunoSEQ 96-well plate was sequenced on a separate single-read 150-cycle Illumina NextSeq 550 flow cell. As for how the authors treated the data: Because only junctional sequences without quality scores were contained in the immunoSEQ output, filtering matching that applied to full-length reads could not be performed. To assign V/J genes and CDR3, sequences were annotated against IMGT germline references using PyIR, a Python wrapper for IgBLAST v1.9. Any read was removed if the V/J assignment was weak (E-value above 1e-6), the CDR3 was missing, or the read contained stop codons, out-of-frame junctions, or ambiguous translated residues. V3J clonotypes were defined by identical inferred V gene, J gene, and CDR3 amino acid sequence. To compute the percentage overlap between repertoires, the number of shared unique clonotypes was divided by the size of the smaller repertoire. Three approaches were used to assess repertoire richness: RTK rarefaction, the Chao1 estimator, and Recon v2.1 estimates of unobserved clonotypes. Generation probabilities were computed with OLGA for all TCRbeta clonotypes obtained by the gDNA method from several donors. Held by TCRdb, this immuneACCESS table contains in-frame sequences only and omits some clones. Under half of the omission traces to an unresolved V gene where checked; the cause of the rest is unknown. For V, J and clone size, that table is used; D and trimming come from the DNA. Present in this sample are 1.5 million to 2.5 million clones, about 95% of which were seen just once. The leading ten clones occupy 0.95% to 1.5% of the sample.

Study-level results and caveats: Because the study included a small number of donors, the genetic and exposure-history diversity represented was limited. Across a few donors, approximately 5% of naive CD4, roughly 3.8% of naive CD8, about 2% of memory CD4, and approximately 0.4% of memory CD8 clonotypes were shared. Even with the large sequencing depth, rarefaction of the sorted-subset datasets indicated that sequencing was incomplete. Pairwise subsampling led to the expectation that sequencing depth would affect the degree of clonotype sharing among donors. Larger estimated clonotype richness was generally found for naive subsets than for memory subsets. Only blood was sampled, and tissue TCR repertoires likely differ from those in blood. Compared with non-shared clonotypes, the clonotypes found in all four sorted-subset donors had higher generation probabilities.

CD8 naive samples were CD45RO-negative cells positively selected for CCR7, giving a CD45RA+CCR7+ population that excluded TemRA cells. Healthy HIV-negative adults with no recently reported acute infections or vaccinations were included as donors. Every donor was a Caucasian adult living in Nashville, Tennessee, USA. Blood was obtained by leukapheresis, after which PBMCs were separated by Ficoll-Histopaque density gradient centrifugation and cryopreserved in liquid nitrogen vapor phase. Purity and quantity of every magnetically sorted T cell population were checked by analytical flow cytometry. From each sorted fraction, genomic DNA was isolated and quantified by UV absorbance on a Nanodrop 2000c.

The chain couples TRBV14 to TRBJ1-2; D gene: possibly TRBD1, on 6 matching bases. The TCR was taken from a man aged 18 to 29 in good health. The sample consisted of naive CD8+ T cells sorted from blood. What this sample's cell subset or site label stands for: CD45RA+CCR7+. The sequenced DNA: TGTGCCAGCAGCCTTCAACCACAGGGTTGGGACTATGGCTACACCTTC. It encodes CASSLQPQGWDYGYTF.